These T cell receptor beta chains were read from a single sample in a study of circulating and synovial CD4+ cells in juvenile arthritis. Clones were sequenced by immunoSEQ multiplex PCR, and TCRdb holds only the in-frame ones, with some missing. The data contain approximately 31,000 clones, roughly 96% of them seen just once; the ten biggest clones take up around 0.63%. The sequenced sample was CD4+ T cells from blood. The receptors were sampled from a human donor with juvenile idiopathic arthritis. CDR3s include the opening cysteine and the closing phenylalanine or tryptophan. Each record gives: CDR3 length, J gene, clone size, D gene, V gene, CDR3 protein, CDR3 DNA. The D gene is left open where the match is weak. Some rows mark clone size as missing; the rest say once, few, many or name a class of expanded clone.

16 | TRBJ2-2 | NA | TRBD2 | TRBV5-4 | CASSFRSGRGAGELFF | TGTGCCAGCAGCTTCAGGAGCGGGAGGGGGGCCGGGGAGCTGTTTTTT
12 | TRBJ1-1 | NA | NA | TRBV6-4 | CASRGAGNQAFF | TGTGCCAGCAGAGGCGCAGGGAATCAAGCTTTCTTT
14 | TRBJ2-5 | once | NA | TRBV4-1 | CASSQVGDQETQYF | TGCGCCAGCAGCCAAGTGGGAGATCAAGAGACCCAGTACTTC
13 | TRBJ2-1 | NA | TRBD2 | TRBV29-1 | CSVDLLAGDEQFF | TGCAGCGTTGATTTACTAGCGGGGGATGAGCAGTTCTTC
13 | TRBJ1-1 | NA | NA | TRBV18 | CASSVQGNTEAFF | TGTGCCAGCTCAGTTCAGGGTAACACTGAAGCTTTCTTT
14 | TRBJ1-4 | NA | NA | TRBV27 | CASSYRHLREKLFF | TGTGCCAGCAGTTACAGACACCTCAGGGAAAAACTGTTTTTT
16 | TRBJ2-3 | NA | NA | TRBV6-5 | CASSYSGGRGTDTQYF | TGTGCCAGCAGTTACTCTGGCGGGCGTGGCACAGATACGCAGTATTTT
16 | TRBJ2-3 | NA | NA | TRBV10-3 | CAISEDRTGGTDTQYF | TGTGCCATCAGTGAGGATAGGACGGGGGGCACAGATACGCAGTATTTT
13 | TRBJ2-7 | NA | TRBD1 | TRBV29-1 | CSVGTGASYEQYF | TGCAGCGTGGGGACAGGGGCCTCCTACGAGCAGTACTTC
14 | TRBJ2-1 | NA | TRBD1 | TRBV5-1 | CASSEGAAHNEQFF | TGCGCCAGCAGCGAGGGGGCAGCTCACAATGAGCAGTTCTTC
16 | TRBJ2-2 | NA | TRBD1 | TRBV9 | CASSVRAGGKTGELFF | TGTGCCAGCAGCGTACGGGCAGGGGGAAAAACCGGGGAGCTGTTTTTT
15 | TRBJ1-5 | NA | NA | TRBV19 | CASSMQGTSNQPQHF | TGTGCCAGTAGTATGCAGGGGACAAGCAATCAGCCCCAGCATTTT
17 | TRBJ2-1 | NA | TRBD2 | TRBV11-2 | CASSFGVSAGGLNEQFF | TGTGCCAGCAGCTTCGGGGTGAGCGCGGGGGGGCTCAATGAGCAGTTCTTC
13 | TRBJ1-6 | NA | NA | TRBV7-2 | CASSLFRYSPLHF | TGTGCCAGCAGCTTATTTCGGTACTCCCCCCTCCACTTT
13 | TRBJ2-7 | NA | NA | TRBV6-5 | CASSRTASYEQYF | TGTGCCAGCAGCCGGACAGCTTCCTACGAGCAGTACTTC
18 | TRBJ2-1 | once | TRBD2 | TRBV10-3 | CAITGTSGGTKDYNEQFF | TGTGCCATCACCGGGACTAGCGGGGGGACTAAGGACTACAATGAGCAGTTCTTC
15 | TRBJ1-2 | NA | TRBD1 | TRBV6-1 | CASSAVSGTGGGYTF | TGTGCCAGCAGTGCAGTGTCCGGGACAGGGGGCGGCTACACCTTC
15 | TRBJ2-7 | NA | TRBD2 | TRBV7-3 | CASSLDTSGGGEQYF | TGTGCCAGCAGCTTAGATACTAGCGGGGGAGGCGAGCAGTACTTC
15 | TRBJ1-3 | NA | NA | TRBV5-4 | CASSPGQGRANTIYF | TGTGCCAGCAGCCCCGGGCAGGGTCGTGCAAACACCATATATTTT
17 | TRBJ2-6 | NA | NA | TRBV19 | CASTDRRLSSGANVLTF | TGTGCCAGTACCGACAGGCGACTGAGCTCTGGGGCCAACGTCCTGACTTTC
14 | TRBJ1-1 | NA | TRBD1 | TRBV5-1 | CASSLQTGGTEAFF | TGCGCCAGCAGCTTGCAAACAGGGGGCACTGAAGCTTTCTTT
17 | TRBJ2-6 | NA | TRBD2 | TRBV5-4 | CASSLGLAPPGANVLTF | TGTGCCAGCAGCCTTGGACTAGCCCCCCCTGGGGCCAACGTCCTGACTTTC